This T cell receptor (beta chain) was sequenced in a study of brain T cells in children with intractable seizures. Assay used: immunoSEQ multiplex PCR; TCRdb lists only in-frame clones, some missing. The top ten clones hold roughly 0.38% of a sample with approximately 60,000 clones, about 96% of them seen once. The sequenced cases were selected for having the highest brain T cell transcript signatures. At least one anti-epileptic drug was given before surgery. Germline values: CDR1 MNHEY, CDR2 SMNVEV (reference sequence). The germline V and J ends were trimmed by 4 bases and 6 bases, with 19 bases remaining between them. The CDR3 is 16 residues long.

The chain is built from TRBV27 and TRBJ1-5, with D maybe TRBD1 (5 bases). This TCR came from a boy younger than two with focal cortical dysplasia and intractable seizures. The sample consisted of peripheral blood, taken at surgery. The CDR3 spells CASSSPGREKGQPQHF. CDR3 DNA sequence: TGTGCCAGCAGTTCCCCGGGCAGGGAAAAGGGTCAGCCCCAGCATTTT.